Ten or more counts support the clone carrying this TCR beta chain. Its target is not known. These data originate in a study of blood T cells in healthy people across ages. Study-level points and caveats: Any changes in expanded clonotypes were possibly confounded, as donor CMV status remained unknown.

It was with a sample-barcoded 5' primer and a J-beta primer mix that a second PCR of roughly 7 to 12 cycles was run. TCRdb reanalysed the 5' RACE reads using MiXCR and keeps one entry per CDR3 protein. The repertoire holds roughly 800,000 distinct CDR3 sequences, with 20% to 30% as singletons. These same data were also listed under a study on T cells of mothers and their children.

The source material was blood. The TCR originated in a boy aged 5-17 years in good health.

The CDR3 region is CASGPLAGLGNEQFF. CDR3 coding DNA: TGTGCTAGTGGTCCCCTAGCGGGGCTGGGGAATGAGCAGTTCTTC. The chain couples TRBV12-5 to TRBJ2-5, with TRBD2 matching over 9 bases. The assigned J gene may be wrong: the sequence end matches TRBJ2-1 better. CDR1 and CDR2 from the germline V gene are LGHNT and FRNRAP. The CDR3 is made up of 15 amino acids.